Presented here are 11 T cell receptor beta chains from one specimen sequenced in a study of T cells in localized non-small cell lung cancer. Some clones are missing from TCRdb's copy, which holds only in-frame ones; the method was immunoSEQ multiplex PCR. The table includes around 28,000 clones, around 90% detected once. The sequencing here drew on peripheral blood, taken before any cancer treatment. These receptors all come from a woman aged 18-55 years with stage I lung adenocarcinoma.

V and J are TRBV15 and TRBJ1-1, with 10 positions matching TRBD1. With V trimmed by 3 bases and J by 5 bases, 3 bases remained unmatched. From germline, CDR1 is LNHNV and CDR2 YYDKDF (reference sequence). There are 14 residues in the CDR3. CDR3 amino acids: CATSSDRGLTEAFF. In DNA form, the CDR3 reads TGTGCCACCAGCAGCGACAGGGGGCTAACTGAAGCTTTCTTT.

The sample holds one count of this clone. This chain uses TRBV9 with TRBJ2-2; D call uncertain. Germline lookup yields CDR1 SGDLS and CDR2 YYNGEE. Trimming took 4 bases from V and 6 from J, leaving 10 bases between them. The CDR3 sequence is 13 residues long. The CDR3 is CASSLPGAGELFF. The CDR3 DNA reads as TGTGCCAGCAGCCTACCTGGGGCCGGGGAGCTGTTTTTT.

The V call is TRBV29-1, the J call TRBJ2-1; 12 nucleotides agree with TRBD1. Germline V gives CDR1 SQVTM, CDR2 ANQGSEA. The CDR3 has 12 residues. V was clipped by 7 bases and J by 9 bases; unmatched bases: 4. The CDR3 loop is CSERDRGREQFF. In DNA form, the CDR3 reads TGCAGCGAAAGGGACAGGGGGCGTGAGCAGTTCTTC.

The chain recombines TRBV14 with TRBJ2-7, with 7 bases matching TRBD1. The junction had 0 bases not matched to a gene; V was cut back by 4 bases and J by 3 bases. Germline lookup yields CDR1 SGHDN and CDR2 FVKESK. CDR3 length: 12 amino acids. The DNA of the CDR3 is TGTGCCAGCAGCCGACAGGGCTACGAGCAGTACTTC. The encoded protein is CASSRQGYEQYF.

The chain couples TRBV28 to TRBJ1-1; D unresolved. The ends were cut back, 6 bases at V and 1 base at J, with 15 bases in the middle. The CDR3 is 15 amino acids. The V gene's germline CDR1 is MDHEN and CDR2 SYDVKM. The CDR3, as DNA: TGTGCCAGCAGCCCCCTGGCAGGTTCGAACACTGAAGCTTTCTTT. Its translation is CASSPLAGSNTEAFF.

CDR3 in amino acids: CASSSTGTSGSVGEQFF. The CDR3 DNA is TGTGCCAGCAGCTCTACCGGGACTAGCGGGAGCGTGGGGGAGCAGTTCTTC. The genes are TRBV7-8 and TRBJ2-1; 14 bases fit TRBD2. The CDR3 length is 17 residues. V was clipped by 4 bases and J by 10 bases; unmatched bases: 12. The germline V gene has CDR1 SGHVS and CDR2 FQNEAQ.

V and J are TRBV25-1 and TRBJ2-3; D unresolved. The CDR3 consists of 14 residues. V was clipped by 0 bases and J by 4 bases, with 8 bases between them. Germline V gene sequence: CDR1 MGHDK, CDR2 SYGVNS. The CDR3 loop reads CASSEYRSPDTQYF. The DNA of the CDR3 is TGTGCCAGCAGTGAATACCGGAGCCCAGATACGCAGTATTTT.

The J gene is TRBJ1-1, the V gene TRBV11-2; D is unresolved. Per germline, CDR1 SGHAT and CDR2 FQNNGV. V was clipped by 5 bases and J by 1 base, with 14 bases between them. This CDR3 has 15 amino acids. CDR3 protein: CASSNDWRRNTEAFF. For the CDR3, the DNA is TGTGCCAGCAGCAATGACTGGAGGAGGAACACTGAAGCTTTCTTT.

The J gene is TRBJ2-5, the V gene TRBV7-9; D remains ambiguous. The end of the DNA aligns better with TRBJ2-7, so the J call may be wrong. The CDR3 extends over 11 amino acids. Germline V gives CDR1 SEHNR, CDR2 FQNEAQ (reference sequence). This chain's CDR3 is CASSPAHEQYF. DNA of the CDR3: TGTGCCAGCAGCCCCGCACACGAGCAGTACTTC.

J is TRBJ2-2 and V is TRBV30, with a weak D call TRBD1 (5 bases). V dropped 8 bases and J dropped 6 bases, with 13 bases sitting between them. The CDR3 sequence is 12 residues long. The germline V gene has CDR1 GTSNPN and CDR2 SVGIG (reference sequence). CDR3 coding DNA: TGTGCCGTACACCAAGGGGCCGGGGAGCTGTTTTTT. This encodes CAVHQGAGELFF. Full variable domain (remainder filled in from reference TRBV30 and TRBJ2-2): SQTIHQWPATLVQPVGSPLSLECTVEGTSNPNLYWYRQAAGRGLQLLFYSVGIGQISSEVPQNLSASRPQDRQFILSSKKLLLSDSGFYLCAVHQGAGELFFGEGSRLTVL.

This sequence joins TRBV4-1 and TRBJ2-2; perhaps TRBD2 as D (5 bases). V was trimmed by 4 bases and J by 7 bases, leaving 13 bases between them. From germline, CDR1 is MGHRA and CDR2 YSYEKL. CDR3 length equals 14 residues. CDR3 in amino acids: CASSLPLGNGELFF. CDR3 in DNA: TGCGCCAGCAGCCTTCCACTAGGTAACGGGGAGCTGTTTTTT.